Each of the 24 T cell receptor beta chains below was sequenced from the same sample in a study of T cell repertoires in cytomegalovirus infection. TCRdb reprocessed the reads with MiXCR, giving one entry per CDR3 protein. The table lists about 830,000 distinct CDR3 sequences, approximately 30% of them singletons. Antigens for these TCRs are unknown. The sample in question was cultured CD8+ T cells from PBMCs, obtained from culture after CMV antigen stimulation. The origin of the receptors is a human donor in good health (CMV status not recorded). Some clones in this sample may be carry-over from other donors' samples.

This clonotype has just a few counts. The rearrangement links TRBV7-8 to TRBJ2-7, with D perhaps TRBD1 (6 bases). The CDR3 is 16 amino acids. V shed 3 bases and J shed 3 bases, with 18 bases lying between them. CDR1 SGHVS and CDR2 FQNEAQ come from the germline V gene. In DNA, the CDR3 is TGTGCCAGCAGCTTTAGCGCAGGACAGAACCTCTACGAGCAGTACGTC. Amino acids: CASSFSAGQNLYEQYV.

This clonotype was seen a few times. This chain joins TRBV6-5 and TRBJ2-3; no firm D call. Trimming pared 6 bases from V and 2 bases from J, leaving 18 bases between. The CDR3 loop spans 16 amino acids. Per the germline V gene, CDR1 is MNHEY and CDR2 is SVGAGI. The chain's CDR3 is CASSLSSMVYTDTQYF. The CDR3 DNA reads as TGTGCCAGCAGCCTCTCCTCCATGGTCTACACAGATACGCAGTATTTT.

Many counts were recorded for this clonotype. The CDR3 sequence is CASSLVQLPGELFF. The CDR3 nucleotides are TGTGCCAGCAGCTTAGTACAGCTCCCCGGGGAGCTGTTTTTT. The chain combines TRBV7-8 with TRBJ2-2, with D unresolved. CDR3 length: 14 amino acids. Germline CDR1 and CDR2: SGHVS and FQNEAQ. The ends were cut back, 1 base at V and 6 bases at J, with 9 bases in the middle.

There are a few counts of this clonotype. J is TRBJ2-3 and V is TRBV10-3, with TRBD1 matching over 7 bases. CDR1 ENHRY and CDR2 SYGVKD come from the germline V gene. V gave up 1 base and J gave up 9 bases; unmatched junction bases: 7. This CDR3 contains 14 residues. DNA of the CDR3: TGTGCCATCAGTGAGTTGGGACAGCTGGAGACGCAGTATTTT. This sequence encodes CAISELGQLETQYF.

The chain combines TRBV7-9 with TRBJ2-5; D not resolved. The V and J ends lost 0 bases and 7 bases respectively, with 12 bases between them. The CDR3 length is 14 residues. Per the germline V gene, CDR1 is SEHNR and CDR2 is FQNEAQ (reference sequence). The CDR3 region is CASSLAATPGTQYF. CDR3 sequence (DNA): TGTGCCAGCAGCTTAGCAGCGACCCCGGGGACCCAGTACTTC.

This chain connects TRBV7-9 to TRBJ1-5, with D maybe TRBD1 (5 bases). Germline V gives CDR1 SEHNR, CDR2 FQNEAQ (reference sequence). V lost 3 bases and J lost 5, with 11 bases in between. CDR3 length equals 14 residues. The CDR3 bases are TGTGCCAGCAGCTTTCAGGGTGGAGATCAGCCCCAGCATTTT. Residues: CASSFQGGDQPQHF.

The rearrangement links TRBV2 to TRBJ2-7; TRBD1 matches at 9 bases. This CDR3 region has 15 residues. Germline CDR1 SNHLY, CDR2 FYNNEI. V lost 3 bases, J lost 6 bases, and 9 bases stayed unmatched. CDR3 bases: TGTGCCAGCAGTGATATTCGACAGGGGGTTGGCGAGCAGTACGTC. Protein: CASSDIRQGVGEQYV.

The gene calls are TRBV5-5 and TRBJ1-1, with no clear D. The CDR3 loop spans 11 amino acids. The V end was cut by 0 bases, the J end by 11 bases, with 8 bases between. Germline CDR1 SGHKS, CDR2 YYEKEE (reference sequence). The DNA of the CDR3 is TGTGCCAGCAGCTTGGCGAATTCGGCTTTCTTT. This translates into CASSLANSAFF.

This clonotype occurred a few times. The chain couples TRBV2 to TRBJ2-1; no definite D call. Germline V gene data show CDR1 as SNHLY and CDR2 as FYNNEI. Between the trimmed V and J ends, which lost 9 bases and 0 bases, there was a span of 12 bases. There are 14 residues in the CDR3. This chain's CDR3 is CASCCTNSYNEQFF. The CDR3 DNA reads TGTGCCAGTTGCTGTACCAACTCCTACAATGAGCAGTTCTTC. The full variable domain, rest sourced from reference TRBV2 and TRBJ2-1, is EPEVTQTPSHQVTQMGQEVILRCVPISNHLYFYWYRQILGQKVEFLVSFYNNEISEKSEIFDDQFSVERPDGSNFTLKIRSTKLEDSAMYFCASCCTNSYNEQFFGPGTRLTVL.

The V gene is TRBV7-2, the J gene TRBJ2-7, with TRBD2 matching 7 bases. V was pared by 5 bases and J by 5 bases, with 9 bases of the junction left unmatched. CDR3 size: 14 residues. Looked up from germline, CDR1 is SGHTA and CDR2 is FQGNSA. The CDR3 DNA is TGTGCCAGCAGCCGCGTTGGGGGGGACGACGAGCAGTACTTC. This sequence encodes CASSRVGGDDEQYF.

The CDR3: CASSSWGDNTGELFF. The CDR3 DNA sequence: TGTGCCAGTAGTAGTTGGGGGGATAACACCGGGGAGCTGTTTTTT. The rearrangement joins TRBV19 to TRBJ2-2, with D possibly being TRBD2 (6 bases). V was shortened by 4 bases and J by 2 bases, with 11 bases between the two germline ends. Germline V CDR1 and CDR2: LNHDA, SQIVND (reference sequence). The length of the CDR3 is 15 residues.

This rearrangement joins TRBV27 to TRBJ2-3, with 10 bases aligning to TRBD2. The length of the CDR3 is 16 residues. CDR1 and CDR2 (germline): MNHEY, SMNVEV (reference sequence). The V gene end was trimmed by 1 base and the J gene end by 5 bases; junction bases not matched to a gene: 6. DNA of the CDR3: TGTGCCAGCAGTTTATGGAGCGGGGGGGCTGGAGATACGCAGTATTTT. Translating gives CASSLWSGGAGDTQYF.

This clonotype has just a few counts. The chain employs TRBV2 and TRBJ2-5; 13 bases are a match to TRBD2. The germline V gene encodes CDR1 SNHLY and CDR2 FYNNEI. The CDR3 sequence is 16 residues long. After removal of 3 bases from V and 1 base from J, the junction contained 2 bases not matched to a gene. The DNA for the CDR3 is TGTGCCAGCAGTGACGGACTAGCGGGGGCCCAAGAGACCCAGTACTTC. Translating it yields CASSDGLAGAQETQYF.

CDR3 DNA: TGTGCCAGCAGCCCAGAGGGGCCCTACGAGCAGTACGTC. This encodes CASSPEGPYEQYV. This chain links TRBV6-2 or TRBV6-3 with TRBJ2-7; either TRBD1 or TRBD2 may supply D (5 bases each). Germline lookup yields CDR1 MNHEY and CDR2 SVGEGT. The V end was cut by 6 bases, the J end by 2 bases, with 11 bases between. The CDR3 extends over 13 amino acids.

This sequence joins TRBV6-8 and TRBJ1-1, with D possibly TRBD1 on 6 matching bases. This CDR3 comprises 12 residues. Trimming stripped 7 bases from V and 3 bases from J, with 9 bases between. Germline CDR1 is MNHGY and CDR2 is SAAAGT. The CDR3 protein is CASIRGDTEAFF. CDR3 sequence (DNA): TGTGCCAGCATAAGGGGGGACACTGAAGCTTTCTTT.

A few counts support this clonotype. The genes are TRBV15 and TRBJ1-1; no reliable D call. The CDR3 loop spans 15 amino acids. The germline CDR1 and CDR2 sequences are LNHNV and YYDKDF (reference sequence). V lost 1 base and J lost 2, with 11 bases in between. CDR3 in amino acids: CATSRAGRYNTEAFF. CDR3 nucleotides: TGTGCCACCAGCAGAGCCGGTAGATACAACACTGAAGCTTTCTTT.

This clonotype has ten or more counts. In DNA, the CDR3 is TGTGCCAGCAGCATTAGCGGGGGGAGCTCCTACAATGAGCAGTTCTTC. Protein: CASSISGGSSYNEQFF. This chain uses TRBV7-9 with TRBJ2-1; 10 nucleotides line up with TRBD2. With V trimmed by 5 bases and J by 0 bases, 4 bases remained unmatched. CDR1 and CDR2 (germline): SEHNR, FQNEAQ (reference sequence). This CDR3 comprises 16 residues.

The table lists this clonotype with a count of one. The chain uses TRBV27 and TRBJ2-1, with TRBD2 matching over 8 bases. The CDR3 contains 15 residues. The V and J ends lost 6 bases and 7 bases, in that order; junction bases with no gene match: 11. From germline, CDR1 is MNHEY and CDR2 SMNVEV (reference sequence). The CDR3 DNA reads as TGTGCCAGCAGCCCGGATCTAGCGGGTCGAAATGAGCAGTTCTTC. Amino acids: CASSPDLAGRNEQFF.

This chain connects TRBV5-4 to TRBJ1-2; D possibly corresponds to TRBD1 (5 bases). The CDR3 is 15 residues long. Trimming took off 4 bases at V and 0 bases at J, with 13 bases between the two ends. CDR1 is SGHNT, CDR2 YYREEE, per germline (reference sequence). Here the CDR3 DNA reads TGTGCCAGCAGCCCGATCGGGGGATCTAACTATGGCTACACCTTC. This translates into CASSPIGGSNYGYTF. Together with reference TRBV5-4 and TRBJ1-2, the CDR3 gives the full variable domain: ETGVTQSPTHLIKTRGQQVTLRCSSQSGHNTVSWYQQALGQGPQFIFQYYREEENGRGNFPPRFSGLQFPNYSSELNVNALELDDSALYLCASSPIGGSNYGYTFGSGTRLTVV.

This chain uses TRBV6-6 with TRBJ1-1; possible D gene TRBD1, 6 bases. Germline CDR1 reads MNHNY; CDR2 reads SVGAGI (reference sequence). The CDR3 sequence is 17 residues long. Trimming cost V 0 bases and J 5 bases, with 19 bases left between them. For the CDR3, the DNA is TGTGCCAGCAGTTACTCGAATCATGTTAGGGGGGAGACTGAAGCTTTCTTT. Protein product: CASSYSNHVRGETEAFF.

At least ten counts were recorded for this clonotype. The chain combines TRBV5-1 with TRBJ1-2, with 8 bases lining up with TRBD1. The germline CDR1 and CDR2 sequences are SGHRS and YFSETQ. CDR3 length: 12 residues. V shed 3 bases and J 8 bases; nucleotides not matched to a gene: 3. CDR3 region: CASSYGQGGYTF. In DNA form, the CDR3 reads TGCGCCAGCAGCTATGGACAGGGCGGCTACACCTTC. Supplemented by reference TRBV5-1 and TRBJ1-2, the full variable domain reads KAGVTQTPRYLIKTRGQQVTLSCSPISGHRSVSWYQQTPGQGLQFLFEYFSETQRNKGNFPGRFSGRQFSNSRSEMNVSTLELGDSALYLCASSYGQGGYTFGSGTRLTVV.

The chain joins TRBV28 to TRBJ2-3, with 9 bases lining up with TRBD1. This CDR3 region has 16 residues. The germline gives CDR1 MDHEN, CDR2 SYDVKM. Unmatched junction bases numbered 6, after V lost 3 bases and J lost 2 bases. Here the CDR3 reads CASSFGTGLYTDTQYF. The CDR3, as DNA: TGTGCCAGCAGTTTCGGGACAGGGCTTTACACAGATACGCAGTATTTT.

This clonotype was detected only a few times. J is TRBJ2-7 and V is TRBV2; perhaps TRBD2 as D (6 bases). The CDR3 runs 14 residues. The germline gives CDR1 SNHLY, CDR2 FYNNEI. Trimming removed 6 bases at V and 2 bases at J, with 14 bases between. The CDR3 nucleotides are TGTGCCAGCAGCCCTGGCCCGGGGGCCTACGAGCAGTACGTC. Translating it yields CASSPGPGAYEQYV.

The V call is TRBV13, the J call TRBJ2-3; D is uncertain. This CDR3 spans 14 amino acids. Germline values: CDR1 PRHDT, CDR2 FYEKMQ (reference sequence). Trimming cost V 5 bases and J 2 bases, with 11 bases left between them. As DNA, the CDR3 is TGTGCCAGCAGCCTTGGACGGAACACAGATACGCAGTATTTT. Translation: CASSLGRNTDTQYF.